The clone carrying this T cell receptor beta chain has only one observation. Its antigen is not known. This sample stems from a study of early stage breast cancer tumors. Overall study context: Each sample averaged approximately 10-fold read coverage. Study-level points and caveats: Tumors had roughly 2.6-fold higher T cell density than normal breast. Functional markers like CD4, CD8 and FOXP3 were missed in bulk sequencing. In about 90% of the 16 patients, blood comparison separated tumor from normal breast.

This table comes from immunoSEQ multiplex PCR, and its TCRdb copy is limited to in-frame clones, with some not included. This sample has roughly 60,000 clones; roughly 80% occur once, and the top ten carry nearly 3.5%. Germline CDR1 and CDR2: LGHNA and YSLEER. The CDR3 runs 14 residues. The germline V and J ends were trimmed by 4 bases and 5 bases, with 15 bases remaining between them. The clonotype was recovered from a person aged 25 to 45 with breast cancer. The chain couples TRBV4-3 to TRBJ2-7, with D perhaps matching TRBD1 (6 bases). Material for sequencing was blood. The chain's CDR3 is CASSRQQGRDEQYF. The CDR3 nucleotides read TGCGCCAGCAGCCGGCAACAGGGACGGGACGAGCAGTACTTC.